The rows below give T cell receptor beta chains drawn from one sample of a study of T cell responses to AZD1222 COVID-19 vaccine. Profiling relied on immunoSEQ multiplex PCR, and the TCRdb table lists in-frame clones only, not all of them. The profile shows around 140,000 clones, roughly 90% of them singletons. This specimen was peripheral blood, taken 28 days after the second AZD1222 dose. All receptors derive from an adult who received the AZD1222 COVID-19 vaccine. Each CDR3 is given with its conserved first and last residue. Each record gives: D gene, clone size, V gene, J gene, CDR3 DNA, CDR3 protein. A D gene is named only where the DNA matches it firmly. The size field is filled for only some rows; it gives once, few, many or a size class.

NA,few,TRBV3-1/TRBV3-2,TRBJ1-2,TGTGCCAGCAGCCAAGATTATGGCTACACCTTC,CASSQDYGYTF
TRBD1,NA,TRBV7-2,TRBJ2-1,TGTGCCAGCAGCTTAGCGGGACAGACGGTGCTATTCTTC,CASSLAGQTVLFF
NA,NA,TRBV1,TRBJ2-1,TGCACCAGCAGCCAAGAAGAGGGGCTAGCGGACTCCTACAATGAGCAGTTCTTC,CTSSQEEGLADSYNEQFF
TRBD1,NA,TRBV3-1/TRBV3-2,TRBJ1-2,TGTGCCAGCAGCCAGCCCTCCGCGCCGGGACAGGGAAACTATGGCTACACCTTC,CASSQPSAPGQGNYGYTF
TRBD2,NA,TRBV19,TRBJ2-3,TGTGCCAGTAGTATCCGGCTAGCGGGAGTTTCTTACACAGATACGCAGTATTTT,CASSIRLAGVSYTDTQYF
NA,NA,TRBV7-9,TRBJ1-1,TGTGCCAGCAGCCCTAGATGGGGGGCGGGTCGGAGCACTGAAGCTTTCTTT,CASSPRWGAGRSTEAFF
TRBD1,NA,TRBV5-1,TRBJ1-2,TGCGCCAGCAGCTTGGGGACAGGGAACTATGGCTACACCTTC,CASSLGTGNYGYTF
TRBD1,NA,TRBV28,TRBJ1-3,TGTGCCAGCAGTTTTAAAGGGGGCGGAAACACCATATATTTT,CASSFKGGGNTIYF
NA,NA,TRBV27,TRBJ2-2,TGTGCCAGCAGGGCCACTTGGAACACCGGGGAGCTGTTTTTT,CASRATWNTGELFF
NA,NA,TRBV5-1,TRBJ2-3,TGCGCCAGCAGCTTGGTGCCAGGGAGGAACACAGATACGCAGTATTTT,CASSLVPGRNTDTQYF
TRBD1,NA,TRBV11-2,TRBJ1-1,TGTGCCAGCAGCACCTGGGACAGGGGTAGAAATGAAGCTTTCTTT,CASSTWDRGRNEAFF
TRBD1,NA,TRBV5-1,TRBJ1-6,TGCGCCAGCAGCTTGGTCCAGGGGGTGGGTTCACCCCTCCACTTT,CASSLVQGVGSPLHF
NA,once,TRBV6-2/TRBV6-3,TRBJ2-7,TGTGCCAGCAGTTTACTCGAGAGTTCCAGGATTGGGTCCTACGAGCAGTACTTC,CASSLLESSRIGSYEQYF
TRBD2,NA,TRBV19,TRBJ2-1,TGTGCCAGTAGTCCCATACCACTAGCGAGGCTTTACAATGAGCAGTTCTTC,CASSPIPLARLYNEQFF
NA,NA,TRBV6-6,TRBJ1-1,TGTGCCAGCACCCGACAGAGGAACACTGAAGCTTTCTTT,CASTRQRNTEAFF
NA,NA,TRBV12-5,TRBJ1-5,TGTGCTAGTGGAGATGGGAGCAATCAGCCCCAGCATTTT,CASGDGSNQPQHF
NA,NA,TRBV19,TRBJ2-5,TGTGCCAGTAGTATAGATACACACGAGACCCAGTACTTC,CASSIDTHETQYF
NA,NA,TRBV21-1,TRBJ2-1,TGTGCCAGCAGCCTAAGGCACAGCTCCTACAATGAGCAGTTCTTC,CASSLRHSSYNEQFF
TRBD2,NA,TRBV29-1,TRBJ2-5,TGCAGCGTTTCCAGCAGCGGGAGGGTCGGGGAGACCCAGTACTTC,CSVSSSGRVGETQYF
TRBD1,NA,TRBV9,TRBJ2-2,TGTGCCAGCAGCCCATACGGACAGGGGTGGAACACCGGGGAGCTGTTTTTT,CASSPYGQGWNTGELFF
NA,once,TRBV14,TRBJ1-1,TGTGCCAGCAGCCAAGGATTACAGACTGAAGCTTTCTTT,CASSQGLQTEAFF
NA,NA,TRBV9,TRBJ1-5,TGTGCCAGCAGCCGTGACAGTAGCAATCAGCCCCAGCATTTT,CASSRDSSNQPQHF
NA,NA,TRBV3-1/TRBV3-2,TRBJ2-1,TGTGCCAGCAGCCGCAGTCGGGAGCAGTTCTTC,CASSRSREQFF
NA,NA,TRBV9,TRBJ2-1,TGTGCCAGCAGCGTAGGGGTGACAGTAGCTCCCAATGAGCAGTTCTTC,CASSVGVTVAPNEQFF
NA,NA,TRBV6-5,TRBJ1-6,TGTGCCAGCAGCCTAACAGGGAGTTATAATTCACCCCTCCACTTT,CASSLTGSYNSPLHF
NA,NA,TRBV27,TRBJ2-1,TGTGCCAGCAGCCCGGACAGTAGAGACAATGAGCAGTTCTTC,CASSPDSRDNEQFF
NA,NA,TRBV28,TRBJ2-7,TGTGCCAGCAGTTTTAGATACGAGCAGTACTTC,CASSFRYEQYF
NA,NA,TRBV21-1,TRBJ1-6,TGTGCCAGCAGCAACAATTTTAAGGTTTGCCCTAATTCACCCCTCCACTTT,CASSNNFKVCPNSPLHF
NA,few,TRBV12-3/TRBV12-4,TRBJ2-5,TGTGCCAGCAGCTCCGGGACCGGGAGCCAGTACTTC,CASSSGTGSQYF
NA,NA,TRBV7-2,TRBJ1-2,TGTGCCAGCAGCTTATCGACGGGGCCGTATGGCTACACCTTC,CASSLSTGPYGYTF
NA,NA,TRBV11-2,TRBJ1-3,TGTGCCAGCAGCTTAGGAAACACCATATATTTT,CASSLGNTIYF
NA,NA,TRBV5-8,TRBJ2-4,TGTGCCAGCAGCTTGGTAGGGAGCAACATTCAGTACTTC,CASSLVGSNIQYF
NA,NA,TRBV29-1,TRBJ1-2,TGCAGCGTTGAAGACTCCCAGACAGTTGGGAACTATGGCTACACCTTC,CSVEDSQTVGNYGYTF
TRBD1,NA,TRBV7-9,TRBJ1-6,TGTGCCAGCAGCACCCTACAGGGGGATTTGGATTCACCCCTCCACTTT,CASSTLQGDLDSPLHF
NA,NA,TRBV24-1,TRBJ2-1,TGTGCCACCAGTGACCCCTTTCGGGGGATCTCCTACAATGAGCAGTTCTTC,CATSDPFRGISYNEQFF
NA,NA,TRBV27,TRBJ1-6,TGTGCCAGCAGTTTTGCAGGGTTTAATTCACCCCTCCACTTT,CASSFAGFNSPLHF
TRBD1,NA,TRBV9,TRBJ2-7,TGTGCCAGCAGCCCACGCCGGGACAGATCCTACGAGCAGTACTTC,CASSPRRDRSYEQYF
TRBD2,once,TRBV19,TRBJ2-7,TGTGCCAGTAGTTTCAGCGGGAGTCCCTACGAGCAGTACTTC,CASSFSGSPYEQYF
NA,NA,TRBV2,TRBJ1-4,TGTGCCAGCAGGCTAGGTCGTCGGGCAGGGCGGAGAGGGACTAATGAAAAACTGTTTTTT,CASRLGRRAGRRGTNEKLFF
NA,NA,TRBV10-3,TRBJ2-7,TGTGCCATCCCTTCTCGGGGGAACTACGAGCAGTACTTC,CAIPSRGNYEQYF
NA,NA,TRBV11-1,TRBJ2-2,TGTGCCAGCAGCCCCGGGGCGGGCGGGGAGCTGTTTTTT,CASSPGAGGELFF
NA,NA,TRBV4-1,TRBJ1-2,TGCGCCAGCAGCCAAGAGGGTTTGGGACGCTATGGCTACACCTTC,CASSQEGLGRYGYTF
NA,NA,TRBV18,TRBJ1-2,TGTGCCAGCTCACCACGGTCGGGAGAGGGCTACACCTTC,CASSPRSGEGYTF
NA,NA,TRBV27,TRBJ2-5,TGTGCCAGCAGTTTAAGGGGGCAAGAGACCCAGTACTTC,CASSLRGQETQYF
TRBD1,NA,TRBV19,TRBJ2-6,TGTGCCAGTAGTTCAACAGGGGCTGGGGCCAACGTCCTGACTTTC,CASSSTGAGANVLTF